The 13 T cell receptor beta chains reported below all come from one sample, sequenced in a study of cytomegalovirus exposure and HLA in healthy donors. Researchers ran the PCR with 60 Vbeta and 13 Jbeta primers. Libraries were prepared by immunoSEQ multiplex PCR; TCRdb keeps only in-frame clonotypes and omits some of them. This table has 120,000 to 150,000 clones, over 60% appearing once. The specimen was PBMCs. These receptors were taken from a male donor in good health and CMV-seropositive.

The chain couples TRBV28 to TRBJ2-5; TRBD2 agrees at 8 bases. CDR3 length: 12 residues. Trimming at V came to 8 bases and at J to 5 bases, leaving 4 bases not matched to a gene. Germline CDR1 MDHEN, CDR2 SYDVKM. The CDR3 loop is CASGLASETQYF. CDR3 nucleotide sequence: TGTGCCAGCGGACTAGCATCGGAGACCCAGTACTTC.

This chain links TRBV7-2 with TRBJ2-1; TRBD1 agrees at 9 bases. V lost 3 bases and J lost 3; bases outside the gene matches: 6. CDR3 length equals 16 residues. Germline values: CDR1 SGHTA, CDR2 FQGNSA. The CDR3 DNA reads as TGTGCCAGCAGCTTCGCCGGGACAGGGAACTACAATGAGCAGTTCTTC. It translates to CASSFAGTGNYNEQFF.

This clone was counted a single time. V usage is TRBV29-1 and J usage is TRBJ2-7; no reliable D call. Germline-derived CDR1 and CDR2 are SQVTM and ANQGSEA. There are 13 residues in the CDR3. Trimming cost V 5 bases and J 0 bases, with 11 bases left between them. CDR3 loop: CSVSPGLSYEQYF. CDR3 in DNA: TGCAGCGTTTCTCCAGGCCTCTCCTACGAGCAGTACTTC.

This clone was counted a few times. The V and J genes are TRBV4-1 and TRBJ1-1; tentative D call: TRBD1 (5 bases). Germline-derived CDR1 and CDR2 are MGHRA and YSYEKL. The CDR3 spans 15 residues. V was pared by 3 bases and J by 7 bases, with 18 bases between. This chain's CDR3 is CASSQTTGTVVEAFF. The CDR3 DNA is TGCGCCAGCAGCCAGACAACAGGAACAGTTGTTGAAGCTTTCTTT.

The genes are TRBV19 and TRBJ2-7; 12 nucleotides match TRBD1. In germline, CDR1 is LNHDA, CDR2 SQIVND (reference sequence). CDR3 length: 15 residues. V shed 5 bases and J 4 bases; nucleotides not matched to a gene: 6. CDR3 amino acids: CASSASGQGAYEQYF. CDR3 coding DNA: TGTGCCAGTAGTGCCTCGGGACAGGGGGCTTACGAGCAGTACTTC.

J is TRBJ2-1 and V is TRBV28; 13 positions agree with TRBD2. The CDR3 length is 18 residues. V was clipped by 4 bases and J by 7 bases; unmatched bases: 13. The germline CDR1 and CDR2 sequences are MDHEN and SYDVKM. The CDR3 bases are TGTGCCAGCAGTTCGGGACTAGCGGGAAGTGGTATGGGGAATGAGCAGTTCTTC. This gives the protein CASSSGLAGSGMGNEQFF.

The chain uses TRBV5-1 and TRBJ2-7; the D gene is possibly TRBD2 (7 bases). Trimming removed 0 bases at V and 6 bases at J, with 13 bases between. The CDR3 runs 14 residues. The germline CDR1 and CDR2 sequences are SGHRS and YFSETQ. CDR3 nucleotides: TGCGCCAGCAGCTTGGAGGGGGGGCCTGGCGAGCAGTACTTC. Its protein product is CASSLEGGPGEQYF.

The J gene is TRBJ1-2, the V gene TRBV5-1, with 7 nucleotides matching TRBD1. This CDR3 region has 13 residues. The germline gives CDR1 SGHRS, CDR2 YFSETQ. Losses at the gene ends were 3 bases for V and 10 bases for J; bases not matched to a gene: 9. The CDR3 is CASSSNPGQSYTF. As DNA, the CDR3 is TGCGCCAGCAGCTCGAATCCGGGACAGTCCTACACCTTC.

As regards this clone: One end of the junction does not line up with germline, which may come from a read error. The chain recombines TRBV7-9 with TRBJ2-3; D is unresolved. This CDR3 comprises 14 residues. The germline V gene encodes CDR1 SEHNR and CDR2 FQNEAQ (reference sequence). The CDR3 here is CSSSLAQLVDTQYF. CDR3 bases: TGTTCCAGCAGCTTAGCCCAGTTGGTTGATACGCAGTATTTT.

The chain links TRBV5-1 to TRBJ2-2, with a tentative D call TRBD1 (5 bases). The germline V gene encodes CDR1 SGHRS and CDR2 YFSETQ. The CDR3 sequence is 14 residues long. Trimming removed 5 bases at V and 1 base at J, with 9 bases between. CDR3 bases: TGCGCCAGCAGTTTCGACAGGAACACCGGGGAGCTGTTTTTT. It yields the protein CASSFDRNTGELFF.

In DNA, the CDR3 is TGCAGCGTTGAGGCTAGCGGGAGGCCTTCCTACGAGCAGTACTTC. Residues: CSVEASGRPSYEQYF. This chain uses TRBV29-1 with TRBJ2-7; 11 nucleotides align to TRBD2. The CDR3 spans 15 residues. J was trimmed by 1 base and V by 3 bases; bases with no gene match: 5. Germline CDR1 SQVTM, CDR2 ANQGSEA.

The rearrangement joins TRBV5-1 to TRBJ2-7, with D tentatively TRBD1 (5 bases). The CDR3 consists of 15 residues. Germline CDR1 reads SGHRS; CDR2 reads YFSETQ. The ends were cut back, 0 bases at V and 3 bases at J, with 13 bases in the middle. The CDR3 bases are TGCGCCAGCAGCTTGGGCGTCCAGGGTGTCTACGAGCAGTACTTC. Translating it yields CASSLGVQGVYEQYF.

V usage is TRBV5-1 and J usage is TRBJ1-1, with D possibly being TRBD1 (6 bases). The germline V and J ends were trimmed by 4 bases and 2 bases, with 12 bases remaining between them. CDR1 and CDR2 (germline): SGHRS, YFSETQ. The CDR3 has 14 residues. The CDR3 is CASSRMTGNTEAFF. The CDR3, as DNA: TGCGCCAGCAGCCGAATGACAGGTAACACTGAAGCTTTCTTT. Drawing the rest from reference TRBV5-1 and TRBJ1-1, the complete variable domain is KAGVTQTPRYLIKTRGQQVTLSCSPISGHRSVSWYQQTPGQGLQFLFEYFSETQRNKGNFPGRFSGRQFSNSRSEMNVSTLELGDSALYLCASSRMTGNTEAFFGQGTRLTVV.